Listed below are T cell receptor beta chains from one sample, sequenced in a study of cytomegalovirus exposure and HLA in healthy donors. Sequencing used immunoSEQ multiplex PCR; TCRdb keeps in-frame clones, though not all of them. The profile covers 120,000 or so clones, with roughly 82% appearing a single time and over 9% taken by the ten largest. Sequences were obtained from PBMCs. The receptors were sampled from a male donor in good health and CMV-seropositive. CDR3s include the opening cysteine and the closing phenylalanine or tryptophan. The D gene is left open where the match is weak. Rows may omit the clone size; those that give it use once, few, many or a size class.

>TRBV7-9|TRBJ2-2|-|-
CSSSSKPWTGVTGELFF
TGTTCCAGCAGCTCAAAGCCCTGGACGGGAGTGACCGGGGAGCTGTTTTTT
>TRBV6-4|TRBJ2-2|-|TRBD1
CASGTGNTGELFF
TGTGCCAGCGGGACAGGGAACACCGGGGAGCTGTTTTTT
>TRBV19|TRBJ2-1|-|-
CASSLWAGSYNEQFF
TGTGCCAGCTCCCTATGGGCAGGGTCTTACAATGAGCAGTTCTTC
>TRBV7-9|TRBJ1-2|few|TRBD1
CASSLTGQGLDGYTF
TGTGCCAGCAGCCTAACGGGACAGGGTCTGGATGGCTACACCTTC
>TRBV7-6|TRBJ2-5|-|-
CASSPQETQYF
TGTGCCAGCAGCCCGCAAGAGACCCAGTACTTC
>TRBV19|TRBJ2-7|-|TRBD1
CASSMRDSPYEQYF
TGTGCCAGTAGTATGAGGGACAGTCCCTACGAGCAGTACTTC
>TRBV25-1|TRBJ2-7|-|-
CASSKRGSRFTNEQYF
TGTGCCAGCAGTAAAAGGGGTAGCAGATTTACTAACGAGCAGTACTTC
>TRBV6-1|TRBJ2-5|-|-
CASSESPGGNGETQYF
TGTGCCAGCAGTGAATCCCCCGGGGGTAACGGAGAGACCCAGTACTTC
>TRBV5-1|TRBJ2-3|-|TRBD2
CASLSGGASTDTQYF
TGCGCCAGCCTTAGCGGGGGGGCCTCAACGGATACGCAGTATTTT
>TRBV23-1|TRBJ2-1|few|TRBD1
CASTPRGQPPNEQFF
TGCGCCAGCACCCCCCGGGGACAGCCACCTAATGAGCAGTTCTTC
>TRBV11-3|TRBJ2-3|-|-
CASSLAGVTDTQYF
TGTGCCAGCAGCTTAGCGGGAGTCACAGATACGCAGTATTTT
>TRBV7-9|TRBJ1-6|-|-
CASSSTESPLHF
TGTGCCAGCAGCTCGACAGAATCACCCCTCCACTTT
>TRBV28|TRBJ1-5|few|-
CASSRALHQPQHF
TGTGCCAGCAGCAGGGCCCTACATCAGCCCCAGCATTTT
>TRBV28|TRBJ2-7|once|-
CASSSPGRWGYEQYF
TGTGCCAGCAGTTCGCCAGGGCGTTGGGGCTACGAGCAGTACTTC
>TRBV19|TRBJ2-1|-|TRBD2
CASSRGLAGRGEQFF
TGTGCCAGTAGTAGGGGACTAGCGGGTAGGGGTGAGCAGTTCTTC
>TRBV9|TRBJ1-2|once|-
CASSVEAGPYGYTF
TGTGCCAGCAGCGTAGAAGCAGGGCCATATGGCTACACCTTC
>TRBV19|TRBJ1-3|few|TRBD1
CASTRTTQGVRNTIYF
TGTGCCAGTACAAGGACCACCCAGGGGGTCCGAAACACCATATATTTT
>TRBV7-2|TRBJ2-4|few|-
CASSLPLAKNIQYF
TGTGCCAGCAGCTTACCGTTAGCCAAAAACATTCAGTACTTC
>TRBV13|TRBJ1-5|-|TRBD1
CASSLRQGAYSNQPQHF
TGTGCCAGCAGCTTAAGACAGGGGGCATATAGCAATCAGCCCCAGCATTTT
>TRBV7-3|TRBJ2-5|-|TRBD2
CASSLGGSQGTQYF
TGTGCCAGCAGCTTAGGCGGGAGCCAGGGGACCCAGTACTTC
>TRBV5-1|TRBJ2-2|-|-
CASSLVTRDGELFF
TGCGCCAGCAGCTTGGTCACGAGGGACGGGGAGCTGTTTTTT
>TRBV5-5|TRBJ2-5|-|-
CASSLGRDGGKTQYF
TGTGCCAGCAGCTTGGGGCGGGACGGGGGAAAGACCCAGTACTTC
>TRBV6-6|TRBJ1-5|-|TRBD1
CASSPGQGYFNQPQHF
TGTGCCAGCAGTCCTGGACAGGGGTACTTTAATCAGCCCCAGCATTTT
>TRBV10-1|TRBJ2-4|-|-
CASSPRTGLAKNIQYF
TGCGCCAGCAGTCCACGGACGGGACTAGCCAAAAACATTCAGTACTTC
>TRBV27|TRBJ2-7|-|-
CASSSGSSEQYF
TGTGCCAGCAGTTCCGGTTCTTCCGAGCAGTACTTC
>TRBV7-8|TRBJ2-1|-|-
CASSLPAEGDVSYNEQFF
TGTGCCAGCAGCTTACCCGCTGAGGGAGACGTCTCCTACAATGAGCAGTTCTTC
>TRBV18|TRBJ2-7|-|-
CASSPGPYEQYF
TGTGCCAGCTCACCGGGCCCATACGAGCAGTACTTC
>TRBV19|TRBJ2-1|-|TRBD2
CASMGREGRIEQFF
TGTGCCAGTATGGGGCGGGAGGGCCGGATTGAGCAGTTCTTC
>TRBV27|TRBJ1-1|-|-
CASSLSGWGVNTEAFF
TGTGCCAGCAGTTTATCCGGGTGGGGGGTAAACACTGAAGCTTTCTTT
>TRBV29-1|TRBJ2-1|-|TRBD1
CSVSHRCRGQGNEQFF
TGCAGCGTGTCTCATCGGTGCAGGGGGCAGGGCAATGAGCAGTTCTTC
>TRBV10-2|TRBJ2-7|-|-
CASNLYGQYF
TGCGCCAGCAATCTTTACGGGCAGTACTTC
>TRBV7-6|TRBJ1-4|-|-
CASTFGTNEKLFF
TGTGCCAGCACCTTCGGGACTAATGAAAAACTGTTTTTT
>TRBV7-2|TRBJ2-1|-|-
CASSLTVQQFF
TGTGCCAGCAGCTTAACAGTCCAGCAGTTCTTC
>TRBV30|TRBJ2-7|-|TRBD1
CAWSVGTASTYEQYF
TGTGCCTGGAGTGTAGGGACAGCTAGCACCTACGAGCAGTACTTC
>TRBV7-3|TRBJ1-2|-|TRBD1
CASSLNVYSDRYF
TGTGCCAGCAGCTTAAATGTCTACTCGGACAGGTACTTC
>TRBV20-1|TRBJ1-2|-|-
CSASSDYGYTF
TGCAGTGCTAGCTCGGACTATGGCTACACCTTC